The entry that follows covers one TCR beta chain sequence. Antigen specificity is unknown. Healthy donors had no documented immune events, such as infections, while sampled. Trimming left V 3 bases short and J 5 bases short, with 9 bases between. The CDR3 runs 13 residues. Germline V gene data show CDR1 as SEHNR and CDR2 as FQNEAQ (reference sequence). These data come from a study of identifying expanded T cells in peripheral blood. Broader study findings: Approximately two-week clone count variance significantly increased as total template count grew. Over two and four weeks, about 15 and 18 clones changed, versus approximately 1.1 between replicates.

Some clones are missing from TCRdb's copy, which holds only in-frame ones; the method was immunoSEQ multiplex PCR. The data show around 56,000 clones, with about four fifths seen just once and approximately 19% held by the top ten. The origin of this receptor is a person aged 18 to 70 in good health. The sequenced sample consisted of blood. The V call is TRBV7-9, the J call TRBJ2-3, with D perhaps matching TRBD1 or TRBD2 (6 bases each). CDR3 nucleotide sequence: TGTGCCAGCAGCTTTGAGGGGGGAGATACGCAGTATTTT. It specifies CASSFEGGDTQYF.